This T cell receptor (beta chain) was identified during a study of vaccination and CD4 T cells after COVID-19. Overall study: Median draw time for post-COVID samples was approximately 94 days post-diagnosis (range 35 to 161). The post-vaccine samples came a median 72 days after dose two (range 14 to 241).

Treatment denoted: roughly 10-day PBMC culture with coronavirus spike peptide pools or control peptides (ViraFEST assay). Peptide pools at about 9.7 ug/ml, together with 7.5 to 10 IU/ml IL-2, were added to cultures of some 2 million PBMCs per well. Study-wide results and limits: Among those convalescent, a median around 87% of reactive clones emerged solely post-vaccination.

For this clonotype: Its specificity is unknown.

The assay that was used to sequence DNA from cultured CD4+ T cells was the Oncomine TCR Beta short-read assay. One entry per CDR3 protein results from TCRdb running MiXCR on the PCR reads. This repertoire shows more than 15,000 distinct CDR3 sequences, 45% to 70% found once; its top ten account for over 9%. This receptor was obtained from a human donor who had recovered from COVID-19. The specimen was CD4+ T cells from blood, cultured in vitro.

Here the CDR3 reads CSARNPTVGQPQHF. The CDR3 bases are TGCAGTGCCCGGAACCCCACAGTAGGTCAGCCCCAGCATTTT. The rearrangement links TRBV20-1 to TRBJ1-5; no clear D gene. The CDR3 spans 14 residues. Germline V lookup: CDR1 DFQATT, CDR2 SNEGSKA (reference sequence). V was pared by 6 bases and J by 6 bases, with 18 bases between.